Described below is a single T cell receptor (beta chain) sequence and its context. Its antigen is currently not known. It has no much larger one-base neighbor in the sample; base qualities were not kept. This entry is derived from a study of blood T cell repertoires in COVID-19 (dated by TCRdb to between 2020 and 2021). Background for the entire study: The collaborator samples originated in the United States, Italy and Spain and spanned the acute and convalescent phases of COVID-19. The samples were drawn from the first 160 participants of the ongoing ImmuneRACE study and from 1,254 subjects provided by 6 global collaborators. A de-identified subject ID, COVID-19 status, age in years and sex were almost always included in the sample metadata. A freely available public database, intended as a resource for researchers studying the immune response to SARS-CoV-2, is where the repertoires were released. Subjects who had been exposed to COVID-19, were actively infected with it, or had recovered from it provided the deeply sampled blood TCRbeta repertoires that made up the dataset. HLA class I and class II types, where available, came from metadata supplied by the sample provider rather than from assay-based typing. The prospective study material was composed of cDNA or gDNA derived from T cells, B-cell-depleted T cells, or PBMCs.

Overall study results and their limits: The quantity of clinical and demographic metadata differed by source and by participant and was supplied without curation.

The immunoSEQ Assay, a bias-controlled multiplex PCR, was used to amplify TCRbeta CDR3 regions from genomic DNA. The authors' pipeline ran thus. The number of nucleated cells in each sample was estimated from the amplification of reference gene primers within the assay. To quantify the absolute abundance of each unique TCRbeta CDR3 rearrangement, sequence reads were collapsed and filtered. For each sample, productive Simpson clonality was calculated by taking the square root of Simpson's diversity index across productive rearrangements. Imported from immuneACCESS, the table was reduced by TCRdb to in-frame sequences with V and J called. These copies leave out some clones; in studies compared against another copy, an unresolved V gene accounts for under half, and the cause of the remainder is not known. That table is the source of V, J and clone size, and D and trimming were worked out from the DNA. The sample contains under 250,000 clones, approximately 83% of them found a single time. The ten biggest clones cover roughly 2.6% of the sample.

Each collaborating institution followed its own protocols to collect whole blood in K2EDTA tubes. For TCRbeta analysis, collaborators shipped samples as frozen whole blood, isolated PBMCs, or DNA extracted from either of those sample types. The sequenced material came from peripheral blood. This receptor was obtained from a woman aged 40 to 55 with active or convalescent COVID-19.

The DNA reads as follows: TGTGCCAGCAGCCCCCCCGGGACAGCCTCCTACGAGCAGTACTTC. The resulting protein is CASSPPGTASYEQYF. The sequence links TRBV25-1 to TRBJ2-7; 7 junctional bases match TRBD1. For this chain, trimming is 6 bases at the V end and 0 bases at the J end, and the number of junction bases without a gene match is 8. Inclusive of the bounding cysteine and phenylalanine, the CDR3 is 15 residues long. Only CDR3 DNA remains: 45 bases, in frame from the first base. The germline V gene encodes CDR1 MGHDK and CDR2 SYGVNS.